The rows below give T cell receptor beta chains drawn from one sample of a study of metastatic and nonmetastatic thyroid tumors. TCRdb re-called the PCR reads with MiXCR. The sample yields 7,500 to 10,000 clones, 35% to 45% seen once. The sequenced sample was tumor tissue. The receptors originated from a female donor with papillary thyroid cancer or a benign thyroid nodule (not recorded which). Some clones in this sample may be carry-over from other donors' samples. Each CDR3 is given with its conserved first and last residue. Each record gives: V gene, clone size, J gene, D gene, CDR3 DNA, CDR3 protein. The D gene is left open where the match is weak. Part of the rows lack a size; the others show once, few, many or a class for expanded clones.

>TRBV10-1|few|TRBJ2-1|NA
TGCGCCAGCAGTGATGGTTTCGATGAGCAGTTCTTC
CASSDGFDEQFF
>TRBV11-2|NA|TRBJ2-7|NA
TGTGCCAGCAGCCCGCGGACAGACTCCTACGAGCAGTACTTC
CASSPRTDSYEQYF
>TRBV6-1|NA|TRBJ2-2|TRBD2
TGTGCCAGCAGCTCCACCGGGACTAGCGGGGGCCACGGGGAGCTGTTTTTT
CASSSTGTSGGHGELFF
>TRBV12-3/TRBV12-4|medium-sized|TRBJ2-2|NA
TGTGCCAGCAGCAATAGCCAGAACACCGGGGAGCTGTTTTTT
CASSNSQNTGELFF
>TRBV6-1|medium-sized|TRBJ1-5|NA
TGTGCCAGCAGGCCCTGGGGGGTAGGAAGCAATCAGCCCCAGCATTTT
CASRPWGVGSNQPQHF
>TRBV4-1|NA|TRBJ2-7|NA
TGCGCCAGCAGCCAAGTAAGTAGCTACGAGCAGTACTTC
CASSQVSSYEQYF
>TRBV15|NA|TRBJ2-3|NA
TGTGCCACCAGCAGAGGGGGGGGCTTCGCAGATACGCAGTATTTT
CATSRGGGFADTQYF
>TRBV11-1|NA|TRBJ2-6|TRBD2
TGTGCCAGCAGCTTACAGAGGGGAGGGGCGCTTGGGGCCAACGTCCTGACTTTC
CASSLQRGGALGANVLTF
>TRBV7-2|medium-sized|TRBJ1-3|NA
TGTGCCAGCAGCCCCCGAGACAGGTTCGGAAACACCATATATTTT
CASSPRDRFGNTIYF
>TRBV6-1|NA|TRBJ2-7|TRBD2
TGTGCCAGCAGTGCACCGGGGACTAGCGGGGGCTACGAGCAGTACTTC
CASSAPGTSGGYEQYF
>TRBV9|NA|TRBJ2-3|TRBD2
TGTGCCAGCAGCGTAAGCGGGGGCGGCACAGATACGCAGTATTTT
CASSVSGGGTDTQYF